The clone carrying this TCR beta chain was counted many times. These data come from a study of human T cells and chemical hapten exposure. The CDR3 has 12 residues. From germline, CDR1 is MDHEN and CDR2 SYDVKM. The V and J ends lost 5 bases and 5 bases respectively, with 7 bases between them. As to time point: patch test 2, 6 weeks after DPC sensitization. Stated treatment: therapeutic diphenylcyclopropenone sensitization with weekly scalp DPC. Each CDR3 protein gets one entry after TCRdb re-called the RACE reads with MiXCR. The repertoire holds around 82,000 distinct CDR3 sequences, with approximately 6.6% as singletons.

Specimen: whole blood, collected in connection with sensitization to the hapten diphenylcyclopropenone (DPC). The receptor comes from a woman in her 30s with alopecia areata. Some clones in this sample may be carry-over from other donors' samples. The V gene is TRBV28, the J gene TRBJ1-5, with D unclear. The CDR3 DNA follows: TGTGCCAGCAGTAGGAGAGATCAGCCCCAGCATTTT. It specifies CASSRRDQPQHF.